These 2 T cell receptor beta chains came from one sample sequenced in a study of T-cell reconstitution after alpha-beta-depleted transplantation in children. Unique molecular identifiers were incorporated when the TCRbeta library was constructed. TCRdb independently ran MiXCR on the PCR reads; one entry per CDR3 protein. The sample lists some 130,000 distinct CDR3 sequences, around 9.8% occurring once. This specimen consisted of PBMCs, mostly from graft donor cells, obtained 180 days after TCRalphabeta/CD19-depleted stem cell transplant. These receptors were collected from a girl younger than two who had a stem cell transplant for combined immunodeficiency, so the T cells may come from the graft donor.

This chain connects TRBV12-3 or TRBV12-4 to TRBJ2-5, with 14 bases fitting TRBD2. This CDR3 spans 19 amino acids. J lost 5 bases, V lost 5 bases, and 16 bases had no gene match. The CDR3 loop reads CASSPNTGTSGSLRETQYF. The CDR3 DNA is TGTGCCAGCAGTCCTAACACAGGGACTAGCGGGAGTTTACGGGAGACCCAGTACTTC.

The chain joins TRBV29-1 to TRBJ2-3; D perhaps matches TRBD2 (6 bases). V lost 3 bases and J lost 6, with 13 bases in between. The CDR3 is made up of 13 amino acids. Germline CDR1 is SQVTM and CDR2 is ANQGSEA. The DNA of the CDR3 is TGCAGCGTTGATCGGGACGGAGGGGATACGCAGTATTTT. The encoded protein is CSVDRDGGDTQYF.